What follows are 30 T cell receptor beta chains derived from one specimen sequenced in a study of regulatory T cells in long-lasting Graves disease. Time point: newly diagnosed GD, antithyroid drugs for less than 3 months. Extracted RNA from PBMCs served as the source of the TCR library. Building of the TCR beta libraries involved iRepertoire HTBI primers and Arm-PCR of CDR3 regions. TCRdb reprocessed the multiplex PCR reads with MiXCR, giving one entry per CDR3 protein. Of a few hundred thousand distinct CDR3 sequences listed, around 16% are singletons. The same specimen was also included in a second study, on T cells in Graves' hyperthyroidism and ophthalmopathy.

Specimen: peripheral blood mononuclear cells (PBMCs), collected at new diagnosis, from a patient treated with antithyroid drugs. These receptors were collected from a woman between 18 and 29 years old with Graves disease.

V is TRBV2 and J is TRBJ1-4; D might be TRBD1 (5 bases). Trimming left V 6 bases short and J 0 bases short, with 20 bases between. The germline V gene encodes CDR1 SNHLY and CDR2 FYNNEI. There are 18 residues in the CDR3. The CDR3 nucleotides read TGTGCCAGCAGGAATCGACAGCCAACTGTGGCAACTAATGAAAAACTGTTTTTT. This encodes CASRNRQPTVATNEKLFF.

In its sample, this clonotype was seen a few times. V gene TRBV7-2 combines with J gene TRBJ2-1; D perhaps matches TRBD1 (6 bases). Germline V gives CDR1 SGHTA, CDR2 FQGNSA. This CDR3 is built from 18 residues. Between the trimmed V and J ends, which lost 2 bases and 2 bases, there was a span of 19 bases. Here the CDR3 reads CASSLNGQGLQTYNEQFF. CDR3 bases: TGTGCCAGCAGCTTAAATGGGCAGGGGCTTCAAACCTACAATGAGCAGTTCTTC.

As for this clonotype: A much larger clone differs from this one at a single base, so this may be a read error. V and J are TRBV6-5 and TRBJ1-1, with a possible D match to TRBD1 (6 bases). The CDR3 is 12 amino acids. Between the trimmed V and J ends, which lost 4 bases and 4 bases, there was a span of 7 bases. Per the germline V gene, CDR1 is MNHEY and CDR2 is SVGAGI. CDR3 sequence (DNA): TGTGCCAGCAGTTCCAGGGGCACTGAAGCTTTCTTT. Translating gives CASSSRGTEAFF.

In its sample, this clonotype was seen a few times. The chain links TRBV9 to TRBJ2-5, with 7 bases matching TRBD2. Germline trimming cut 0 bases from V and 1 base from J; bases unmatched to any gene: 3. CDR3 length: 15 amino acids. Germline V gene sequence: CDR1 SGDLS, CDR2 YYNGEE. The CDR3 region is CASSVEGGPQETQYF. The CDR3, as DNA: TGTGCCAGCAGCGTAGAGGGAGGGCCCCAAGAGACCCAGTACTTC.

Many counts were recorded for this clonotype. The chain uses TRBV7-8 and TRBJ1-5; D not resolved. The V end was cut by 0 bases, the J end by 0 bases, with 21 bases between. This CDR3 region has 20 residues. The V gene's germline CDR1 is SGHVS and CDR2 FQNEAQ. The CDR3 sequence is CASSLALRHPLKDSNQPQHF. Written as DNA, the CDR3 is TGTGCCAGCAGCTTAGCATTAAGACATCCTCTCAAGGATAGCAATCAGCCCCAGCATTTT.

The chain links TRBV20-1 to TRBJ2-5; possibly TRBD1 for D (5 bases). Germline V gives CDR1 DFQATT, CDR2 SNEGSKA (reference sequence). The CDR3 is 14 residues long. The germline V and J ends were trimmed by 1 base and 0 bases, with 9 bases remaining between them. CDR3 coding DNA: TGCAGTGCTAGAGCGGACACGCACCAAGAGACCCAGTACTTC. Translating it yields CSARADTHQETQYF.

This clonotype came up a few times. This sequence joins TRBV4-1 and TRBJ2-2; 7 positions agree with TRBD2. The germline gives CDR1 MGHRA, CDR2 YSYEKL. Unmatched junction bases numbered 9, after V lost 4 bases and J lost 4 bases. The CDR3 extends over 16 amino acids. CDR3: CASSLRGGSGTGELFF. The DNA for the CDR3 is TGCGCCAGCAGCCTCCGGGGCGGGAGTGGCACCGGGGAGCTGTTTTTT.

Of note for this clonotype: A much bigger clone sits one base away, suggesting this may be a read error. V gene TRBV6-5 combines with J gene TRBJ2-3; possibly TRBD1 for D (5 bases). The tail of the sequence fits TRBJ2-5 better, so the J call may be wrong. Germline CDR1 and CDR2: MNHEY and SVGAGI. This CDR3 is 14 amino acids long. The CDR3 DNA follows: TGTGCCAGCCAGGGTGTGGTGAGCAAAGAGACCCAGTACTTC. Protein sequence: CASQGVVSKETQYF.

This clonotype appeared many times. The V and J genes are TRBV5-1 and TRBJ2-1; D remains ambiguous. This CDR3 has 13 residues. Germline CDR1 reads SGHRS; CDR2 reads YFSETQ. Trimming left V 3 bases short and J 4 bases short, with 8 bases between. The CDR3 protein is CASSYGSYNEQFF. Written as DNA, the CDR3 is TGCGCCAGCAGCTACGGATCGTACAATGAGCAGTTCTTC.

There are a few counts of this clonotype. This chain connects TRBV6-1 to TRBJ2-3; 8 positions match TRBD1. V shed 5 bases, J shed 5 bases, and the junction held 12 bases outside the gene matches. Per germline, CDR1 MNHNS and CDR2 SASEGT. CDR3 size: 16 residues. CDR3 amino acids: CASSQQGARIVDTQYF. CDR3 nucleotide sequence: TGTGCCAGCAGTCAGCAGGGGGCGCGAATAGTAGATACGCAGTATTTT.

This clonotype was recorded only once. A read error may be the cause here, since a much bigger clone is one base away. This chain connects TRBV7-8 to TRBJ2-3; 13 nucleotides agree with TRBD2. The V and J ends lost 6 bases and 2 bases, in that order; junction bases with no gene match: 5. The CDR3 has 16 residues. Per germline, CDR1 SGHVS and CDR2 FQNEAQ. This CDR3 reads CASRQGTSGNTDTQYF. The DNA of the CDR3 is TGTGCCAGCAGGCAGGGGACTAGCGGGAACACAGATACGCAGTATTTT.

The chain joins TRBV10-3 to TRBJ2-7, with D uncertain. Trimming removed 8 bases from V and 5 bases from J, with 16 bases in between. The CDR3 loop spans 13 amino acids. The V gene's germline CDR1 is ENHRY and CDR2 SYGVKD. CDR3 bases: TGTGCCATCTCCACGAACCCCGGAGACGAGCAGTACTTC. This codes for CAISTNPGDEQYF.

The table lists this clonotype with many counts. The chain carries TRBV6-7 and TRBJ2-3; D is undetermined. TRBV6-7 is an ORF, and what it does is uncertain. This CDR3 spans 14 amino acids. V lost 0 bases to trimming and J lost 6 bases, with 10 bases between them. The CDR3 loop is CASSYSIPRDTQYF. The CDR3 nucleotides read TGTGCCAGCAGTTACTCCATTCCGAGGGATACGCAGTATTTT.

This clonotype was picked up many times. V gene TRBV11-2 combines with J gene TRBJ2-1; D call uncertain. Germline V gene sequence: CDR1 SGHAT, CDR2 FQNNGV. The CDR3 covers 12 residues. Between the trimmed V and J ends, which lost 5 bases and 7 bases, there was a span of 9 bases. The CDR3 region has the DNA TGTGCCAGCAGCCGACAAGGAAATGAGCAGTTCTTC. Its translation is CASSRQGNEQFF.

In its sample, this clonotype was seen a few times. As DNA, the CDR3 is TGCAGTGCTAGCCGGTTAGCGGGACAAGAGACCCAGTACTTC. Translated: CSASRLAGQETQYF. The chain is built from TRBV20-1 and TRBJ2-5; TRBD2 aligns across 8 bases. Losses at the gene ends were 3 bases for V and 2 bases for J; bases not matched to a gene: 5. The CDR3 has 14 residues. Germline lookup yields CDR1 DFQATT and CDR2 SNEGSKA (reference sequence).

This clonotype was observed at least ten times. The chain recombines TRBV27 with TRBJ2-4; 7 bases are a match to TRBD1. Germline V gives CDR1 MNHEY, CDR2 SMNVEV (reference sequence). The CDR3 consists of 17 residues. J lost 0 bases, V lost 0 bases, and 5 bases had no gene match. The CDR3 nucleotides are TGTGCCAGCAGTTTATCGGGGACAGTTCTAGCCAAAAACATTCAGTACTTC. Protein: CASSLSGTVLAKNIQYF.

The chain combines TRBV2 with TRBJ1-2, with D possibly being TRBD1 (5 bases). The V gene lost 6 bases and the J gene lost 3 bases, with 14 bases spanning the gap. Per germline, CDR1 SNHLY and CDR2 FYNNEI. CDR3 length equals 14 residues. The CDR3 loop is CASSLGDLHYGYTF. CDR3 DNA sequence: TGTGCCAGCAGCTTGGGGGACCTCCACTATGGCTACACCTTC.

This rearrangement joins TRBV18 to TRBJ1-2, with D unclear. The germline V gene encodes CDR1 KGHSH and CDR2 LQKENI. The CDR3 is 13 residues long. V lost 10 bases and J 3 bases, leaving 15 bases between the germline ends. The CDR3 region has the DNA TGTGCCACTCGTAGCGGCGAAGACTATGGCTACACCTTC. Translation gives CATRSGEDYGYTF. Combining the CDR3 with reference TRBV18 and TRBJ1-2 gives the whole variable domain NAGVMQNPRHLVRRRGQEARLRCSPMKGHSHVYWYRQLPEEGLKFMVYLQKENIIDESGMPKERFSAEFPKEGPSILRIQQVVRGDSAAYFCATRSGEDYGYTFGSGTRLTVV.

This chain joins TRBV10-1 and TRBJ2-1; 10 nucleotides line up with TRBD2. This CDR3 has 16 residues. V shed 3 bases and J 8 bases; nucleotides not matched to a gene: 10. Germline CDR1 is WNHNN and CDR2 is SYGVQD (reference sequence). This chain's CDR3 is CASSERPSGRRDEQFF. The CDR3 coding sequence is TGCGCCAGCAGTGAAAGGCCTAGCGGGAGACGGGATGAGCAGTTCTTC.

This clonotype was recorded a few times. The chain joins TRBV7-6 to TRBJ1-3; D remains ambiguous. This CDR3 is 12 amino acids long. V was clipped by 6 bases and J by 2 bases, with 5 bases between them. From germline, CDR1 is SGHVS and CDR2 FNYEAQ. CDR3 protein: CASREPGNTIYF. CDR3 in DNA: TGTGCCAGCAGGGAACCTGGAAACACCATATATTTT. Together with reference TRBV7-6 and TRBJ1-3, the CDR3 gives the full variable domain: GAGVSQSPRYKVTKRGQDVALRCDPISGHVSLYWYRQALGQGPEFLTYFNYEAQQDKSGLPNDRFSAERPEGSISTLTIQRTEQRDSAMYRCASREPGNTIYFGEGSWLTVV.

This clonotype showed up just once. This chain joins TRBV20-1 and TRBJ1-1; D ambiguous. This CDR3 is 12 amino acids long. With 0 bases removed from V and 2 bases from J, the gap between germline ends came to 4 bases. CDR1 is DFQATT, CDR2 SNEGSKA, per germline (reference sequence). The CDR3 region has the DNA TGCAGTGCTAGAGATGATAACACTGAAGCTTTCTTT. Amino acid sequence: CSARDDNTEAFF.

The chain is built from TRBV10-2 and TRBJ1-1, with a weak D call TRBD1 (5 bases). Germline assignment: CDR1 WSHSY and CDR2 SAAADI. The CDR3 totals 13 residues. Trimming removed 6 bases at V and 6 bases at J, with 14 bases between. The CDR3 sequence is CASRGVGGAEAFF. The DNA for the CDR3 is TGCGCCAGCAGGGGGGTTGGGGGAGCTGAAGCTTTCTTT.

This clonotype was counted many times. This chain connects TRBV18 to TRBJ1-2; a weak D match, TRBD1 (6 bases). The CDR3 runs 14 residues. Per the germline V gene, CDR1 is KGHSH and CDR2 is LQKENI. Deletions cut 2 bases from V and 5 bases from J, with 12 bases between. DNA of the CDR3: TGTGCCAGCTCACCAAGGCACAGGGAGTATGGCTACACCTTC. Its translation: CASSPRHREYGYTF.

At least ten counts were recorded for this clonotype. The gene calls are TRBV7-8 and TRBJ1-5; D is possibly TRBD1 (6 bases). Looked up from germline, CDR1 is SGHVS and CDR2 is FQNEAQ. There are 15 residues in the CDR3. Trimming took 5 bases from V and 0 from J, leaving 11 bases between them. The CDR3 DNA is TGTGCCAGCAGCCAAGGGGGATTTAGCAATCAGCCCCAGCATTTT. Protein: CASSQGGFSNQPQHF. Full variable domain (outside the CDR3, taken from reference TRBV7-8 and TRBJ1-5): GAGVSQSPRYKVAKRGQDVALRCDPISGHVSLFWYQQALGQGPEFLTYFQNEAQLDKSGLPSDRFFAERPEGSVSTLKIQRTQQEDSAVYLCASSQGGFSNQPQHFGDGTRLSIL.

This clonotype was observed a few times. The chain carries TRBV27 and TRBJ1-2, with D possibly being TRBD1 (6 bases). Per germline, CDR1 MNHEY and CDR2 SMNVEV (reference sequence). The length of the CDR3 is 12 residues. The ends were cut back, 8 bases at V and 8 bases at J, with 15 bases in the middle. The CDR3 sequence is CASGSSGVGYTF. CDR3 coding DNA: TGTGCCAGCGGTTCATCAGGGGTAGGCTACACCTTC.

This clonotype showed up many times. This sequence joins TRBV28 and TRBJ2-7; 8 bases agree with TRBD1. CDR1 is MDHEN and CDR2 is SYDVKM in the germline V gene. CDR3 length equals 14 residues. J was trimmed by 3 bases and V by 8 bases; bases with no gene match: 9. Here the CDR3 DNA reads TGTGCCAGCGCCGCCGGGACAGGCAACTACGAGCAGTACTTC. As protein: CASAAGTGNYEQYF.

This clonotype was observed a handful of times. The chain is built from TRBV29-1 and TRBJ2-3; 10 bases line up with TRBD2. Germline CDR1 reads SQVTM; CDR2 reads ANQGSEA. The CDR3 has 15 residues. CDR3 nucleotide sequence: TGCAGTACAAGAACTAGCGGGGCCAGCACAGATACGCAGTATTTT. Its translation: CSTRTSGASTDTQYF.

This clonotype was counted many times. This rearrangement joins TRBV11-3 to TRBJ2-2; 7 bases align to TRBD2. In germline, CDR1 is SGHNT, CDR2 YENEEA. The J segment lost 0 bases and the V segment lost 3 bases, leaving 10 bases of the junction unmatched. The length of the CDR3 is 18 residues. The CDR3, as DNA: TGTGCCAGCAGCTTTACGGGAGGCCACTTCGCGAACACCGGGGAGCTGTTTTTT. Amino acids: CASSFTGGHFANTGELFF.

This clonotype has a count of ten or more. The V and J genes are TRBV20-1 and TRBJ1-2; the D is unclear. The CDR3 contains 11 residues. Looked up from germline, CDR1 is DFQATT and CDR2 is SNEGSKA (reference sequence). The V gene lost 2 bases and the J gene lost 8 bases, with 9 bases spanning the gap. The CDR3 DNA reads TGCAGTGCTAGACGCCCGAACGGCTACACCTTC. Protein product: CSARRPNGYTF.

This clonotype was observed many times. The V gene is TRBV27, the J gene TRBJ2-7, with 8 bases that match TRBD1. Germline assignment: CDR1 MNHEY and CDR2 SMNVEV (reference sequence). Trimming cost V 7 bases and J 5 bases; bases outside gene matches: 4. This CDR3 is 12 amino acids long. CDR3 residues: CASKQGGDEQYF. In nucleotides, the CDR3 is TGTGCCAGCAAACAGGGGGGTGACGAGCAGTACTTC.